These T cell receptor beta chains were read from a single sample in a study of T cell responses to AZD1222 COVID-19 vaccine. This table comes from immunoSEQ multiplex PCR, and its TCRdb copy is limited to in-frame clones, with some not included. There are about 200,000 clones in the sample; 90% to 95% occur only once, and around 3.5% lies in the top ten. Sequenced here: peripheral blood, sampled 28 days after the second AZD1222 dose. These receptors were taken from an adult who received the AZD1222 COVID-19 vaccine. Both conserved end residues are part of each CDR3. The D gene is left open where the match is weak. A row's size may be missing; if present it is once, few, many or a size class.

d_call,clone_size,v_call,j_call,cdr3_aa,cdr3_nt
TRBD2,.,TRBV3-1/TRBV3-2,TRBJ2-3,CASSQLAVDTQYF,TGTGCCAGCAGCCAACTAGCGGTAGATACGCAGTATTTT
.,.,TRBV4-3,TRBJ2-5,CASRRGGGGREPQYF,TGCGCCAGCCGCCGAGGAGGGGGCGGGAGAGAGCCCCAGTACTTC
TRBD1,few,TRBV18,TRBJ2-1,CASSPYRGNEQFF,TGTGCCAGCTCTCCTTACAGGGGGAATGAGCAGTTCTTC
TRBD1,.,TRBV2,TRBJ1-1,CASRQGTTEAFF,TGTGCCAGCCGACAGGGTACCACTGAAGCTTTCTTT
.,.,TRBV4-1,TRBJ1-5,CASSQGSVSNQPQHF,TGCGCCAGCAGCCAAGGTTCAGTAAGCAATCAGCCCCAGCATTTT
.,.,TRBV30,TRBJ2-1,CAWGGDLEQFF,TGTGCCTGGGGAGGAGATTTAGAGCAGTTCTTC
.,.,TRBV2,TRBJ1-2,CASSVETGGGYTF,TGTGCCAGCAGTGTTGAGACCGGGGGTGGCTACACCTTC
.,.,TRBV7-2,TRBJ1-2,CASSLRANYGYTF,TGTGCCAGCAGCCTAAGGGCTAACTATGGCTACACCTTC
TRBD2,.,TRBV28,TRBJ2-7,CASSPAGGGSYEQYF,TGTGCCAGCAGTCCGGCCGGGGGGGGCTCCTACGAGCAGTACTTC
.,.,TRBV5-1,TRBJ1-2,CASSLGGYAGGYTF,TGCGCCAGCAGCTTAGGGGGATACGCGGGTGGCTACACCTTC
TRBD2,.,TRBV10-3,TRBJ2-1,CAISRTSGHAREFNEQFF,TGTGCCATCAGTCGGACTAGCGGGCACGCCCGTGAATTCAATGAGCAGTTCTTC
TRBD1,.,TRBV3-1/TRBV3-2,TRBJ1-1,CASRTGAEAFF,TGTGCCAGCAGGACAGGGGCCGAAGCTTTCTTT
.,.,TRBV28,TRBJ1-3,CASSRDLVNTIYF,TGTGCCAGCAGTCGGGACTTGGTAAACACCATATATTTT
.,.,TRBV30,TRBJ1-2,CAWFRGGYTF,TGTGCCTGGTTTCGGGGGGGCTACACCTTC
.,.,TRBV24-1,TRBJ2-7,CATSDLSGNKQYF,TGTGCCACCAGTGATTTAAGCGGCAATAAGCAGTACTTC
.,.,TRBV28,TRBJ2-6,CASSLYGVGANVLTF,TGTGCCAGCAGTTTATATGGTGTTGGGGCCAACGTCCTGACTTTC
.,.,TRBV6-2/TRBV6-3,TRBJ1-2,CASSLGQSFNYGYTF,TGTGCCAGCAGCTTAGGACAGTCCTTTAACTATGGCTACACCTTC
.,.,TRBV11-2,TRBJ2-2,CASSLAGRSTGELFF,TGTGCCAGCAGCTTAGCAGGCAGATCCACCGGGGAGCTGTTTTTT
.,few,TRBV27,TRBJ2-7,CASSDQGGGREQYF,TGTGCCAGCAGTGACCAGGGGGGAGGACGCGAGCAGTACTTC
.,.,TRBV10-3,TRBJ1-5,CAISEGRADSNQPQHF,TGTGCCATCAGTGAGGGGAGGGCAGATAGCAATCAGCCCCAGCATTTT
.,once,TRBV28,TRBJ1-1,CASRLPNTEAFF,TGTGCCAGCAGATTACCGAACACTGAAGCTTTCTTT
TRBD2,.,TRBV6-5,TRBJ2-1,CASSYSLTSGEQFF,TGTGCCAGCAGTTATTCCCTGACTAGCGGTGAGCAGTTCTTC
TRBD2,.,TRBV2,TRBJ2-3,CASSEVAGGGAYF,TGTGCCAGCAGTGAAGTAGCGGGAGGTGGTGCGTATTTT
.,.,TRBV27,TRBJ1-6,CASSFQRSSYNSPLHF,TGTGCCAGCAGTTTTCAGCGAAGCTCCTATAATTCACCCCTCCACTTT
.,.,TRBV7-9,TRBJ2-4,CASSFWGTDIQYF,TGTGCCAGCAGCTTTTGGGGTACGGACATTCAGTACTTC
.,.,TRBV10-1,TRBJ2-5,CASSESGTWETQYF,TGCGCCAGCAGTGAGTCGGGGACATGGGAGACCCAGTACTTC
.,.,TRBV3-1/TRBV3-2,TRBJ2-6,CASSQDGSLLGANVLTF,TGTGCCAGCAGCCAGGACGGCTCGCTATTGGGGGCCAACGTCCTGACTTTC
TRBD1,.,TRBV14,TRBJ1-2,CASSHDGQGNYSNYGYTF,TGTGCCAGCAGCCACGACGGACAGGGGAATTACTCTAACTATGGCTACACCTTC
TRBD2,.,TRBV2,TRBJ2-7,CASRVGTSGAYEQYF,TGTGCCAGCAGAGTAGGGACTAGCGGAGCCTACGAGCAGTACTTC
.,.,TRBV7-3,TRBJ2-1,CASSRESYNEQFF,TGTGCCAGCAGCCGGGAGTCCTACAATGAGCAGTTCTTC
.,.,TRBV5-1,TRBJ2-5,CASSSPSLGQQETQYF,TGCGCCAGCAGCTCCCCCTCCCTTGGACAGCAAGAGACCCAGTACTTC
TRBD2,.,TRBV9,TRBJ2-5,CASSVALGWTSGVQETQYF,TGTGCCAGCAGCGTAGCTCTAGGTTGGACTAGCGGGGTCCAAGAGACCCAGTACTTC
.,.,TRBV7-7,TRBJ1-1,CASRAYMGGTEAFF,TGTGCTAGCAGGGCGTACATGGGGGGCACTGAAGCTTTCTTT
.,.,TRBV7-2,TRBJ1-3,CASSPRGLQGPNTIYF,TGTGCCAGCAGCCCCAGGGGTCTCCAGGGGCCAAACACCATATATTTT
TRBD2,.,TRBV6-2/TRBV6-3,TRBJ2-5,CASSSLAGAGETQYF,TGTGCCAGCAGTTCTCTAGCGGGAGCGGGGGAGACCCAGTACTTC
TRBD1,.,TRBV5-1,TRBJ1-5,CASSSGQGAWQPQHF,TGCGCCAGCAGCTCCGGACAGGGGGCCTGGCAGCCCCAGCATTTT
.,once,TRBV10-3,TRBJ1-1,CAISQPPQNTEAFF,TGTGCCATCAGTCAACCCCCCCAGAACACTGAAGCTTTCTTT
.,.,TRBV30,TRBJ1-1,CACHARQAKTEAFF,TGTGCCTGCCACGCGAGGCAGGCTAAGACTGAAGCTTTCTTT
TRBD1,once,TRBV27,TRBJ1-6,CASSPSGQYVSPLHF,TGTGCCAGCAGTCCCTCGGGACAGTATGTCTCACCCCTCCACTTT
.,few,TRBV5-1,TRBJ1-2,CASSLIGTDYGYTF,TGCGCCAGCAGCTTGATCGGGACGGACTATGGCTACACCTTC
.,.,TRBV6-1,TRBJ2-1,CASSEVRSYNEQFF,TGTGCCAGCAGTGAAGTGCGGAGCTACAATGAGCAGTTCTTC
.,.,TRBV24-1,TRBJ2-2,CATSGTGADTGELFF,TGTGCCACCAGTGGGACCGGCGCCGACACCGGGGAGCTGTTTTTT
.,once,TRBV29-1,TRBJ1-1,CSVAGTEAFF,TGCAGCGTCGCTGGAACTGAAGCTTTCTTT
.,.,TRBV9,TRBJ2-7,CASSVGDDNSYEQYF,TGTGCCAGCAGCGTAGGGGACGATAACTCCTACGAGCAGTACTTC
TRBD1,.,TRBV28,TRBJ2-3,CASTPTGTGGTDTQYF,TGTGCCAGCACTCCTACCGGGACAGGGGGCACAGATACGCAGTATTTT